This TCR beta chain was captured by sequencing in a study of OX40 agonist ivuxolimab in advanced cancers. Assay used: immunoSEQ multiplex PCR; TCRdb lists only in-frame clones, some missing. The sample includes tens of thousands of clones, over 80% of them seen just once. The V gene's germline CDR1 is SGHTA and CDR2 FQGNSA. This CDR3 is 15 amino acids long. The ends were cut back, 4 bases at V and 3 bases at J, with 12 bases in the middle. Samples of blood were obtained at baseline, on cycle 4 day 1, and on cycle 7 day 1. The chain employs TRBV7-2 and TRBJ1-4, with a possible D match to TRBD1 (5 bases). The source of this sequence is an adult with an advanced solid tumor such as melanoma, head and neck, liver or kidney cancer. The material sequenced was CD4+ or CD8+ T cells sorted from blood, taken in a trial of the OX40 agonist ivuxolimab. The CDR3 DNA reads as TGTGCCAGCAGCTCCCAGGGTTTCCCTAATGAAAAACTGTTTTTT. It codes for CASSSQGFPNEKLFF.